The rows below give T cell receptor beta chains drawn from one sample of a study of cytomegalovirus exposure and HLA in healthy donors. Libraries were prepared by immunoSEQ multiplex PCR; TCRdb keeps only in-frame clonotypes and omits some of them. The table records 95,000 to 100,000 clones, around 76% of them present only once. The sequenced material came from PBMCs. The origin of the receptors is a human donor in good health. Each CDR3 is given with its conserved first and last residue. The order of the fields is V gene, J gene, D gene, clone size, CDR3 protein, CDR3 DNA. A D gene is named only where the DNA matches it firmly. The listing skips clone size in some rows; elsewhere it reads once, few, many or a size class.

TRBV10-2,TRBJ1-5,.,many,CASSESGGNQPQHF,TGCGCCAGCAGTGAGTCGGGGGGGAATCAGCCCCAGCATTTT
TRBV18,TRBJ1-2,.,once,CASSPLRTLYGYTF,TGTGCCAGCTCACCATTAAGGACTCTCTATGGCTACACCTTC
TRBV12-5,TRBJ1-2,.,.,CASGLVGGGSGGYTF,TGTGCTAGTGGTTTGGTCGGGGGGGGGAGTGGTGGCTACACCTTC
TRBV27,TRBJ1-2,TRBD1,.,CASSLSRLGTGYGYTF,TGTGCCAGCAGTTTATCGCGTTTAGGGACAGGCTATGGCTACACCTTC
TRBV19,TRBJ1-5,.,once,CATEARGGKQPQHF,TGTGCCACCGAGGCGAGGGGAGGAAAGCAGCCCCAGCATTTT
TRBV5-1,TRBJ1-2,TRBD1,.,CASTQDRGVPSGYTF,TGCGCCAGCACCCAGGACAGGGGCGTTCCGAGTGGCTACACCTTC
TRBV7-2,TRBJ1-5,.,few,CASSPSGSNQPQHF,TGTGCCAGCAGCCCGTCAGGAAGCAATCAGCCCCAGCATTTT
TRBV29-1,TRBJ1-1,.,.,CSAEVSTEAFF,TGCAGCGCCGAGGTCAGCACTGAAGCTTTCTTT
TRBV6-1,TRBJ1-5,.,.,CASILTGRSQPQHF,TGTGCCAGCATTTTGACAGGACGATCTCAGCCCCAGCATTTT
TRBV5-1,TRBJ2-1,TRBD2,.,CASSSGGTMRYNEQFF,TGCGCCAGCAGCTCGGGGGGGACTATGAGATACAATGAGCAGTTCTTC
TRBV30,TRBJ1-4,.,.,CASARPDQGLNEKLFF,TGTGCCTCAGCCCGGCCGGACCAGGGTCTTAATGAAAAACTGTTTTTT
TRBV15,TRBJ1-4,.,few,CATSREVTSNEKLFF,TGTGCCACCAGCAGAGAGGTGACATCAAATGAAAAACTGTTTTTT
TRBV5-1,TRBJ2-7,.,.,CASSLGLPPSDEQYF,TGCGCCAGCAGCTTGGGTTTGCCCCCCAGCGACGAGCAGTACTTC
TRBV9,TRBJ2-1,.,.,CASSEPQGEQFF,TGTGCCAGCAGCGAGCCCCAGGGTGAGCAGTTCTTC
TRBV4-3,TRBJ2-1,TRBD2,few,CASSQDSSGRVQFF,TGCGCCAGCAGCCAAGATTCTAGCGGGAGGGTGCAGTTCTTC
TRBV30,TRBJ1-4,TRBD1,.,CAWSGKGAGEEKLFF,TGTGCCTGGAGCGGAAAGGGGGCCGGAGAAGAAAAACTGTTTTTT
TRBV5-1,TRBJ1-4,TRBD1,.,CASSLGQGSEKLFF,TGCGCCAGCAGCTTGGGACAGGGTAGTGAAAAACTGTTTTTT
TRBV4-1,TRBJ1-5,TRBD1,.,CASSQGQGLNQPQHF,TGCGCCAGCAGCCAGGGACAGGGACTCAATCAGCCCCAGCATTTT
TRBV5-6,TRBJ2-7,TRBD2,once,CASSPPPGTSGRALDEQYF,TGTGCCAGCAGCCCACCCCCCGGGACTAGCGGGAGGGCCCTGGACGAGCAGTACTTC
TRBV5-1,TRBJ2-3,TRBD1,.,CASSSGQGLSTDTQYF,TGCGCCAGCAGCTCCGGACAGGGTCTGAGCACAGATACGCAGTATTTT
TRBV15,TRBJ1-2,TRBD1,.,CATSRELGQGYGYTF,TGTGCCACCAGCAGAGAGCTGGGACAGGGCTATGGCTACACCTTC
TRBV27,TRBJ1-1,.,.,CASTPRGLNTEAFF,TGTGCCAGCACCCCGAGGGGGTTAAACACTGAAGCTTTCTTT
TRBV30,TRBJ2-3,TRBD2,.,CAWSPGLAGGLSDTQYF,TGTGCCTGGAGTCCGGGACTAGCGGGAGGATTAAGCGATACGCAGTATTTT
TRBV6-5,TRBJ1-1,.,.,CASSSPGGVTEAFF,TGTGCCAGCAGTTCCCCGGGCGGGGTCACTGAAGCTTTCTTT